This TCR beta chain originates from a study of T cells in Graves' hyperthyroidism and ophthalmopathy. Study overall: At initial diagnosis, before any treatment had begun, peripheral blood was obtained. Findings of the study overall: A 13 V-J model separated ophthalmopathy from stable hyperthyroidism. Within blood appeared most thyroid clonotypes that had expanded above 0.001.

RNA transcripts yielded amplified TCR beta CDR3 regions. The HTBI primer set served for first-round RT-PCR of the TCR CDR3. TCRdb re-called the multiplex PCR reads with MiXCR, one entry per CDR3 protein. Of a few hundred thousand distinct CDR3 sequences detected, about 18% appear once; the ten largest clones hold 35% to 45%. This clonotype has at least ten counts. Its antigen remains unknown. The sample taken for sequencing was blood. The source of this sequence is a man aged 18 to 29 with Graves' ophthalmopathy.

CDR3 sequence (DNA): TGTGCCAGCAGGCCTCAGGGGATCTACACTGAAGCTTTCTTT. Translated: CASRPQGIYTEAFF. The chain combines TRBV6-2 or TRBV6-3 with TRBJ1-1, with a possible D match to TRBD1 (6 bases). Deletions cut 6 bases from V and 3 bases from J, with 14 bases between. CDR1 MNHEY and CDR2 SVGEGT come from the germline V gene. There are 14 residues in the CDR3.